Described below is a single T cell receptor (beta chain) sequence and its context. Its antigen is currently unknown. The sample comes from a study of T-cell memory formation after mild COVID-19. Study information: Clusters of TCRs were largely donor specific.

Study results and limitations: The pre-infection memory compartment contained some responding clones, suggesting cross-reactive memory joined. From day 15 to 85, contracting clones were balanced between CD4 and CD8, whereas later expanders leaned toward CD4+.

Constant-segment primers served in 5'RACE that generated TCR alpha and TCR beta cDNA libraries bearing sample barcodes and UMIs. TCRdb reanalysed the 5' RACE reads using MiXCR and keeps one entry per CDR3 protein. The table lists approximately 200,000 distinct CDR3 sequences, about a sixth of them singletons, with about 2.1% in the top ten. The CDR3 sequence is 15 residues long. Trimming removed 4 bases at V and 5 bases at J, with 12 bases between. The germline V gene encodes CDR1 SEHNR and CDR2 FQNEAQ (reference sequence). V and J are TRBV7-9 and TRBJ1-6; perhaps TRBD1 as D (5 bases). The specimen sequenced was PBMCs or a T cell subset sorted from them (not recorded which). The origin of this receptor is an adult woman who had mild COVID-19 (a few samples of this study predate the infection). Cell type and time point are not known. The CDR3 coding sequence is TGTGCCAGCAGCTCCGTGACAGCCAATAATTCACCCCTCCACTTT. It translates to CASSSVTANNSPLHF.